The subject of this entry is one T cell receptor (beta chain). Its antigen is not known. The data originate from a study of shared clonotypes between healthy human individuals. Division of CD4+ cells produced a CD45RA+ naive subset and a CD45RA-negative memory subset. Every subset had its genomic DNA shared out evenly among several immunoSEQ plates. TCRdb's table, derived via immunoSEQ multiplex PCR, lists solely in-frame clones and lacks some. The profile shows some 2.3 million clones, approximately 95% of them singletons. Study results and limitations: Generation probabilities were higher for clonotypes shared across all four sorted-subset donors than for unshared ones. The study found about 5% of naive CD4 clonotypes shared across several donors.

The material sequenced was naive CD4+ T cells from PBMCs. Subset of the sample: CD45RA+ positively selected. This TCR derives from a man between 18 and 29 years old in good health. Some clones in this sample may be carry-over from other donors' samples.

As DNA, the CDR3 is TGTGCCAGCAGTTTGACGGATACACTTGGCTATGGCTACACCTTC. Translated: CASSLTDTLGYGYTF. The chain employs TRBV28 and TRBJ1-2; no clear D. Germline V lookup: CDR1 MDHEN, CDR2 SYDVKM. The CDR3 loop spans 15 amino acids. V shed 3 bases and J shed 4 bases, with 15 bases lying between them.